This TCR beta chain was captured in a study of T cell responses to AZD1222 COVID-19 vaccine. Broader study findings: In all cases, repertoires were sampled only after the peak T cell response. Females made up more of the donors, who were largely white British, and clonal diversity may have come out too low.

Regarding this clone: Its antigen is currently unknown.

TCRdb's copy holds only in-frame clones and misses some; the assay was immunoSEQ multiplex PCR. The sample has some 65,000 clones, less than 85% seen once. This CDR3 is 14 amino acids long. Germline CDR1 MDHEN, CDR2 SYDVKM. V lost 6 bases and J lost 10; bases outside the gene matches: 13. The sequence was obtained from an adult in good health. The material sequenced was peripheral blood, taken on day 0 of MenACWY control vaccination. This chain uses TRBV28 with TRBJ1-1; TRBD1 agrees at 8 bases. The CDR3 loop is CASRLGQGGRGAFF. The DNA for the CDR3 is TGTGCCAGCAGGTTAGGACAGGGAGGCCGAGGAGCTTTCTTT.